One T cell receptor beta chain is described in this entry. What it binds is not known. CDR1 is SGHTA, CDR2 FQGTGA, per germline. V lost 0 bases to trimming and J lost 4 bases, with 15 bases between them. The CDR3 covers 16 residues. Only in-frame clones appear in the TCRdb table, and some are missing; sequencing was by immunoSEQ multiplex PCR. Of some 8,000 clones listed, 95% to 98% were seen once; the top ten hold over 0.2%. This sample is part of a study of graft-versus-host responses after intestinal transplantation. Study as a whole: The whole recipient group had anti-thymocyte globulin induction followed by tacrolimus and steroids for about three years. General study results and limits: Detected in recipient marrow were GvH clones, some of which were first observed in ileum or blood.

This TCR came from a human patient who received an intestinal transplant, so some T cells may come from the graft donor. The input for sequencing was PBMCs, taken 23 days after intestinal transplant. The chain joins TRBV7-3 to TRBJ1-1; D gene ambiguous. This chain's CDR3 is CASSLTAAGLGTEAFF. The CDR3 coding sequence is TGTGCCAGCAGCTTAACGGCAGCGGGTTTGGGCACTGAAGCTTTCTTT.